This TCR beta chain was obtained from a study of regulatory T cells in long-lasting Graves disease. As for the study in general: Patients newly diagnosed with Graves' had been on antithyroid drugs for under 3 months.

Germline assignment: CDR1 SGDLS and CDR2 YYNGEE. Between the trimmed V and J ends, which lost 3 bases and 10 bases, there was a span of 20 bases. CDR3 length: 15 residues. With iRepertoire HTBI primers and Arm-PCR of CDR3 regions, TCR beta libraries were built. MiXCR was run by TCRdb on the multiplex PCR reads, yielding one entry per CDR3 protein. The data contain over 350,000 distinct CDR3 sequences, 15% of them singletons. The time point denotes: newly diagnosed GD, antithyroid drugs for less than 3 months. Isolated PBMC RNA provided the starting material for the TCR library. The same data also contributed to another study, on T cells in Graves' hyperthyroidism and ophthalmopathy.

J is TRBJ2-1 and V is TRBV9, with D maybe TRBD2 (6 bases). The sequence was collected from a woman in her 40s with Graves disease. The material sequenced was peripheral blood mononuclear cells (PBMCs), taken at new diagnosis, from a patient treated with antithyroid drugs. CDR3 in amino acids: CASSAPPTSSSEQFF. For the CDR3, the DNA is TGTGCCAGCAGCGCTCCCCCGACTAGTTCCTCGGAGCAGTTCTTC.